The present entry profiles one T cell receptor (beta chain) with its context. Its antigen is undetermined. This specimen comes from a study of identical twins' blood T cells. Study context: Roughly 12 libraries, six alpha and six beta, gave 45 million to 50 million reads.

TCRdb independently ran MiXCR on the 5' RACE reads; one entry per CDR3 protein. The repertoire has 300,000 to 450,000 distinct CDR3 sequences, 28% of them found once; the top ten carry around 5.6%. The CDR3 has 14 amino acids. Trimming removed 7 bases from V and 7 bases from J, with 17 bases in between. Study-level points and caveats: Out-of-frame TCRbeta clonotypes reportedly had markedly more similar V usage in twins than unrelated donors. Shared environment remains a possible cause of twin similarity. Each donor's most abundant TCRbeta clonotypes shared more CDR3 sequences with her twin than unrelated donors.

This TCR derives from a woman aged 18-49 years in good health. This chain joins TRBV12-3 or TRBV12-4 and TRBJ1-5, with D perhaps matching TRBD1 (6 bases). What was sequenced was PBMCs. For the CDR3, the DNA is TGTGCCAGCACCGGGGACAATCTGAGACAGCCCCAGCATTTT. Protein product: CASTGDNLRQPQHF.